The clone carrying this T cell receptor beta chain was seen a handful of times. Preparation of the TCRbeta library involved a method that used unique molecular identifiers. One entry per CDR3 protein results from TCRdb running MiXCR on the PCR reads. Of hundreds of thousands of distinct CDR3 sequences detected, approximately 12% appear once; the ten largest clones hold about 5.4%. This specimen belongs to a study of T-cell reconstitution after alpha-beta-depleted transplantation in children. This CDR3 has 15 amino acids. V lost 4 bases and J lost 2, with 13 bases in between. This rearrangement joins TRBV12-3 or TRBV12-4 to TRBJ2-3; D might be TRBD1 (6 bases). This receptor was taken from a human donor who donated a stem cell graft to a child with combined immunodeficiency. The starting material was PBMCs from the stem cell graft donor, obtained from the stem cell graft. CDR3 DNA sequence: TGTGCCAGCAGTTCTAAGGGGGTACACACAGATACGCAGTATTTT. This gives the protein CASSSKGVHTDTQYF.